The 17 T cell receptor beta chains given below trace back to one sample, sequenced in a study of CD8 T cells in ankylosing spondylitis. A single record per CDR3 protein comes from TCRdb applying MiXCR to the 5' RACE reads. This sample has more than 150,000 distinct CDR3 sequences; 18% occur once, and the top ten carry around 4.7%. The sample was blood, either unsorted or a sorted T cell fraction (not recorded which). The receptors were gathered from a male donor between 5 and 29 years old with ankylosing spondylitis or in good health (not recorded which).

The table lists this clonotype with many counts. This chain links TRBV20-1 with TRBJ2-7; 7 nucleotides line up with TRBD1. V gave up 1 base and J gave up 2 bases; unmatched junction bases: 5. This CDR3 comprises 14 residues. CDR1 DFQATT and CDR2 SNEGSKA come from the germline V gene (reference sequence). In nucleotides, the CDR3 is TGCAGTGCTAGAGCTTTTGGGACAGCCTACGAGCAGTACTTC. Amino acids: CSARAFGTAYEQYF.

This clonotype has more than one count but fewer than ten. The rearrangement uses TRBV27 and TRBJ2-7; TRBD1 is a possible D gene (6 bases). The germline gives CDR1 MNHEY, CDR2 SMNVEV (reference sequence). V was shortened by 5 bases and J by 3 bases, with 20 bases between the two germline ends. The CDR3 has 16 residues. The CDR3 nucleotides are TGTGCCAGCAGTCCTAGTGACCGGGACACTGACTACGAGCAGTACTTC. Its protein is CASSPSDRDTDYEQYF.

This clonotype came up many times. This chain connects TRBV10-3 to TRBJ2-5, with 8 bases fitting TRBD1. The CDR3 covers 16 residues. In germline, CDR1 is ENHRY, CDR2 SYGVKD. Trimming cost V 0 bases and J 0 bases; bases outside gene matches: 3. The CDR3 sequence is CAISESWTGNQETQYF. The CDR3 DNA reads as TGTGCCATCAGTGAGTCTTGGACAGGGAACCAAGAGACCCAGTACTTC.

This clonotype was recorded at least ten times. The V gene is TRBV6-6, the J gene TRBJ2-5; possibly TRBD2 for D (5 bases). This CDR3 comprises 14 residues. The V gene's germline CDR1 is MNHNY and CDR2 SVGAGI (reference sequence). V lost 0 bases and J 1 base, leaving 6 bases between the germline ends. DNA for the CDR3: TGTGCCAGCAGTTACTCGGACTTCCAAGAGACCCAGTACTTC. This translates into CASSYSDFQETQYF.

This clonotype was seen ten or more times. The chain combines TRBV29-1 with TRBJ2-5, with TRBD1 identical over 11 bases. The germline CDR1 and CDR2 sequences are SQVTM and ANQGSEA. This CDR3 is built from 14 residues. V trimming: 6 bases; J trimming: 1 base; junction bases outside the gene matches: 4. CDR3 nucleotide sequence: TGCAGCGTCCAGGGACAGGGGGTCCAAGAGACCCAGTACTTC. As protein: CSVQGQGVQETQYF.

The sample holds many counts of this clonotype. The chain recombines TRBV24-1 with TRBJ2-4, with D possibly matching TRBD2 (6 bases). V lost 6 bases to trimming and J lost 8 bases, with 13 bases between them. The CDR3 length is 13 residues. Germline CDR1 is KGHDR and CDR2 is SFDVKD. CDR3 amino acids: CATSNSGGHIQYF. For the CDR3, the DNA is TGTGCCACCAGTAATTCCGGGGGTCACATTCAGTACTTC.

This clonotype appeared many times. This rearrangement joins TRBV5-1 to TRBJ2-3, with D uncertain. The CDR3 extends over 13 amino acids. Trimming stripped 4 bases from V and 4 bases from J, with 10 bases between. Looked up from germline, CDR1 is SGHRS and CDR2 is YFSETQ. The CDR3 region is CASSLGGPDTQYF. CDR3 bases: TGCGCCAGCAGCCTCGGTGGTCCAGATACGCAGTATTTT.

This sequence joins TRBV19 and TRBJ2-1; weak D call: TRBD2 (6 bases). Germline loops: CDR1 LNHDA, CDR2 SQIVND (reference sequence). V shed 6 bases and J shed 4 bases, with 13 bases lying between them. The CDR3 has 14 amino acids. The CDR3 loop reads CASRGSGRYNEQFF. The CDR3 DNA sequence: TGTGCCAGTAGGGGTTCGGGGAGGTACAATGAGCAGTTCTTC.

DNA for the CDR3: TGTGCCAGCAGCCAAGATAGGACTGCCAGTGAGACCCAGTACTTC. Translated: CASSQDRTASETQYF. V and J are TRBV14 and TRBJ2-5, with D possibly being TRBD2 (5 bases). This CDR3 spans 15 amino acids. Per germline, CDR1 SGHDN and CDR2 FVKESK. V gave up 0 bases and J gave up 5 bases, with 13 bases separating them.

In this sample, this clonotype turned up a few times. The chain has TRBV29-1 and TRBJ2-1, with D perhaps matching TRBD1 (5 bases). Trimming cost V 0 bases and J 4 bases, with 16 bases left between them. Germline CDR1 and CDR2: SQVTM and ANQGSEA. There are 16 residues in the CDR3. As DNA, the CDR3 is TGCAGCGTTGAAGATGTGGCAGGGAAAGCTTACAATGAGCAGTTCTTC. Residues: CSVEDVAGKAYNEQFF.

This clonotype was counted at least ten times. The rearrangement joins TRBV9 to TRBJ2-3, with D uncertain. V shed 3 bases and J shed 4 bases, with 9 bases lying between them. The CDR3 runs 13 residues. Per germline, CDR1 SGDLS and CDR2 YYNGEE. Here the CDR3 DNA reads TGTGCCAGCAGCGGTCCTAAAGCAGATACGCAGTATTTT. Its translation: CASSGPKADTQYF.

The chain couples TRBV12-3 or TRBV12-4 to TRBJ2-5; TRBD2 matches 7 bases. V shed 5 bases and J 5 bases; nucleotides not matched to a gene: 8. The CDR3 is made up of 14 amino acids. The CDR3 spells CASSPTSPPETQYF. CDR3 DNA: TGTGCCAGCAGTCCGACTAGCCCCCCTGAGACCCAGTACTTC.

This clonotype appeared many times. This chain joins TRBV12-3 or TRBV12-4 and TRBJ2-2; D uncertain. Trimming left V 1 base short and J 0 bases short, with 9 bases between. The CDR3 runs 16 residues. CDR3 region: CASSLVGASNTGELFF. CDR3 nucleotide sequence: TGTGCCAGCAGTTTAGTTGGCGCGTCGAACACCGGGGAGCTGTTTTTT.

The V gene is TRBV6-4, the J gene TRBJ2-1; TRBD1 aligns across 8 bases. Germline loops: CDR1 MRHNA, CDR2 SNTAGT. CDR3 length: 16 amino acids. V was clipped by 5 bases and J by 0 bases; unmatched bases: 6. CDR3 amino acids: CASSSWTGSSYNEQFF. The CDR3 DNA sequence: TGTGCCAGCAGTTCCTGGACAGGGAGCTCCTACAATGAGCAGTTCTTC.

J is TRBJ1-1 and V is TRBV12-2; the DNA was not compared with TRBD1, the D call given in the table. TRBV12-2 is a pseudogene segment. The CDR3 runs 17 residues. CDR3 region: CASRLALGGQIGTEAFF. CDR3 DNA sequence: TGTGCAAGTCGCTTAGCGCTCGGGGGACAGATCGGCACTGAAGCTTTCTTT.

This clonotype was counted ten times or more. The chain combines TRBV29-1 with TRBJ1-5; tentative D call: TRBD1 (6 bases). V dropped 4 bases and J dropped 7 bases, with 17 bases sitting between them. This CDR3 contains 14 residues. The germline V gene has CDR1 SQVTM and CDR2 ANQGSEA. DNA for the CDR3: TGCAGCGTTGTTGAACAGGGCTCCAACCAGCCCCAGCATTTT. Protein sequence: CSVVEQGSNQPQHF. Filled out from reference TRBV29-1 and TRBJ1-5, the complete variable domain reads SAVISQKPSRDICQRGTSLTIQCQVDSQVTMMFWYRQQPGQSLTLIATANQGSEATYESGFVIDKFPISRPNLTFSTLTVSNMSPEDSSIYLCSVVEQGSNQPQHFGDGTRLSIL.

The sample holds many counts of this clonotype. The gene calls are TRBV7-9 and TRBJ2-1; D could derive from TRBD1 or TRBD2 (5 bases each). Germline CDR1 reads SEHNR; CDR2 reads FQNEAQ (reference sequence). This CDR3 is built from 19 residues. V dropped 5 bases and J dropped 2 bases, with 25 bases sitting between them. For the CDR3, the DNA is TGTGCCAGCAGCCCGGCGGTGAGAGGGAGCATAGGGGCCTACAATGAGCAGTTCTTC. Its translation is CASSPAVRGSIGAYNEQFF.